Below, one TCR beta chain is given with its context. This CDR3 contains 15 residues. Losses at the gene ends were 4 bases for V and 1 base for J; bases not matched to a gene: 4. Looked up from germline, CDR1 is LGHDT and CDR2 is YNNKEL (reference sequence). The data were taken from a study of blood T cell repertoires in COVID-19. Study background: The cDNA or gDNA used as material had been derived from T cells, B-cell-depleted T cells, or PBMCs.

Method: immunoSEQ multiplex PCR; TCRdb's copy keeps in-frame clones and lacks some. The sample has 150,000 to 190,000 clones; roughly nine tenths are singletons. Material: peripheral blood. The clonotype comes from a woman aged 70-85 years with acute or convalescent COVID-19. The chain employs TRBV3-1 (or the pseudogene TRBV3-2) and TRBJ2-3, with 8 nucleotides matching TRBD2. The CDR3 DNA follows: TGTGCCAGCAGCCGCGGACTAGCCGGCACAGATACGCAGTATTTT. Translating it yields CASSRGLAGTDTQYF.